This passage covers 21 T cell receptor beta chains from one sample sequenced in a study of blood T cell repertoires in COVID-19. The assay was immunoSEQ multiplex PCR, and TCRdb's table has in-frame clones only and misses some. The sample has some 70,000 clones, about nine tenths seen once. Sequenced material: peripheral blood. The receptors were gathered from a man aged 50-60 years with COVID-19, enrolled during active disease.

A remark on this clone: Within the sample, other DNA sequences also encode this same CDR3. J is TRBJ1-5 and V is TRBV6-5; D is unresolved. V was clipped by 6 bases and J by 0 bases, with 12 bases between them. The CDR3 is 15 residues long. Germline V gives CDR1 MNHEY, CDR2 SVGAGI. The chain's CDR3 is CASSPRVYSNQPQHF. For the CDR3, the DNA is TGTGCCAGCAGCCCCCGGGTTTATAGCAATCAGCCCCAGCATTTT.

This chain joins TRBV3-1 (or the pseudogene TRBV3-2) and TRBJ2-7; D possibly corresponds to TRBD2 (6 bases). The CDR3 is 12 amino acids. Trimming pared 0 bases from V and 7 bases from J, leaving 7 bases between. Germline lookup yields CDR1 LGHDT and CDR2 YNNKEL (reference sequence). The CDR3, as DNA: TGTGCCAGCAGCCAAGACGGGGGAGAGCAGTACTTC. This gives the protein CASSQDGGEQYF.

The genes are TRBV7-7 and TRBJ1-1; 9 bases map to TRBD1. This CDR3 contains 13 residues. The V and J ends lost 3 bases and 5 bases, in that order; junction bases with no gene match: 1. Germline CDR1 and CDR2: SSHAT and FNYEAQ (reference sequence). CDR3 region: CASSLGQGTEAFF. CDR3 nucleotides: TGTGCCAGCAGCTTGGGACAGGGAACTGAAGCTTTCTTT.

The V gene is TRBV29-1, the J gene TRBJ2-3; 14 positions agree with TRBD2. Germline V CDR1 and CDR2: SQVTM, ANQGSEA. V gave up 6 bases and J gave up 1 base; unmatched junction bases: 24. The CDR3 runs to 22 residues. The CDR3 loop is CSVRGTGTTGTSGSDGTDTQYF. The DNA of the CDR3 is TGCAGCGTGCGGGGGACAGGGACTACCGGGACTAGCGGGAGTGACGGCACAGATACGCAGTATTTT.

The rearrangement links TRBV19 to TRBJ1-2; 7 bases align to TRBD1. The CDR3 runs to 14 residues. Germline CDR1 LNHDA, CDR2 SQIVND (reference sequence). The J segment lost 1 base and the V segment lost 5 bases, leaving 4 bases of the junction unmatched. CDR3 nucleotide sequence: TGTGCCAGTAGTCGACAGGGTCTTAACTATGGCTACACCTTC. Protein sequence: CASSRQGLNYGYTF.

This chain joins TRBV5-5 and TRBJ2-7; 8 bases map to TRBD1. Trimming cost V 4 bases and J 4 bases; bases outside gene matches: 7. Germline V CDR1 and CDR2: SGHKS, YYEKEE (reference sequence). The CDR3 sequence is 14 residues long. CDR3 in DNA: TGTGCCAGCAGCCCCGGGACAGGAGGATACGAGCAGTACTTC. Its translation is CASSPGTGGYEQYF. The full variable domain, its missing parts supplied by reference TRBV5-5 and TRBJ2-7, is DAGVTQSPTHLIKTRGQQVTLRCSPISGHKSVSWYQQVLGQGPQFIFQYYEKEERGRGNFPDRFSARQFPNYSSELNVNALLLGDSALYLCASSPGTGGYEQYFGPGTRLTVT.

The chain is built from TRBV7-9 and TRBJ2-7; 9 positions agree with TRBD1. The CDR3 is 14 residues long. Germline V gene sequence: CDR1 SEHNR, CDR2 FQNEAQ (reference sequence). The J segment lost 5 bases and the V segment lost 5 bases, leaving 7 bases of the junction unmatched. This CDR3 is CASSGWTGDDEQYF. CDR3 in DNA: TGTGCCAGCAGCGGATGGACAGGGGATGACGAGCAGTACTTC.

V gene TRBV9 combines with J gene TRBJ1-2; D is unclear. The CDR3 length is 14 residues. The germline V gene has CDR1 SGDLS and CDR2 YYNGEE. Trimming took 5 bases from V and 3 from J, leaving 14 bases between them. CDR3 DNA sequence: TGTGCCAGCAGTGAAGACGGGATCCACTATGGCTACACCTTC. Translating gives CASSEDGIHYGYTF.

The gene calls are TRBV11-1 and TRBJ2-3; D possibly corresponds to TRBD2 (6 bases). This CDR3 has 16 amino acids. From germline, CDR1 is SGHAT and CDR2 FQDESV (reference sequence). V was shortened by 1 base and J by 3 bases, with 14 bases between the two germline ends. The CDR3 bases are TGTGCCAGCAGCTTAGTCCGGGGGTGGGGGACAGATACGCAGTATTTT. This encodes CASSLVRGWGTDTQYF.

This chain uses TRBV11-3 with TRBJ2-3, with D maybe TRBD2 (6 bases). Germline V gene data show CDR1 as SGHNT and CDR2 as YENEEA. The V end was cut by 5 bases, the J end by 0 bases, with 12 bases between. This CDR3 has 15 residues. DNA for the CDR3: TGTGCCAGCAGCCTTGGACTATCTAGCACAGATACGCAGTATTTT. As protein: CASSLGLSSTDTQYF. The entire variable domain, with the rest obtained from reference TRBV11-3 and TRBJ2-3, is as follows: EAGVVQSPRYKIIEKKQPVAFWCNPISGHNTLYWYLQNLGQGPELLIRYENEEAVDDSQLPKDRFSAERLKGVDSTLKIQPAELGDSAVYLCASSLGLSSTDTQYFGPGTRLTVL.

The CDR3 reads CATQDRASTDTQYF. In DNA, the CDR3 is TGTGCCACCCAAGACAGGGCCAGCACAGATACGCAGTATTTT. V usage is TRBV19 and J usage is TRBJ2-3; 7 positions match TRBD1. The CDR3 is 14 amino acids. J lost 0 bases, V lost 10 bases, and 7 bases had no gene match. Germline CDR1 LNHDA, CDR2 SQIVND (reference sequence).

The chain uses TRBV5-1 and TRBJ2-1; tentatively, D is TRBD1 (5 bases). The CDR3 has 15 residues. V gave up 2 bases and J gave up 8 bases, with 17 bases separating them. The V gene's germline CDR1 is SGHRS and CDR2 YFSETQ. The CDR3 loop reads CASSFTDSPGDEQFF. The CDR3 coding sequence is TGCGCCAGCAGCTTCACTGACAGTCCGGGCGATGAGCAGTTCTTC.

The rearrangement links TRBV5-6 to TRBJ2-3; a possible D gene is TRBD2 (6 bases). The V end lost 0 bases, the J end lost 5 bases, and 16 bases lay between the germline ends. CDR1 and CDR2 from the germline V gene are SGHDT and YYEEEE. The CDR3 has 16 residues. The CDR3 sequence is CASSLGWDRRGDTQYF. The CDR3 DNA sequence: TGTGCCAGCAGCTTGGGCTGGGATCGGCGGGGAGATACGCAGTATTTT.

J is TRBJ1-4 and V is TRBV21-1; no DNA check was done on the table's D call, TRBD1. TRBV21-1 is a pseudogene locus. The CDR3 spans 14 residues. The CDR3 reads CASSKGQGGEKLFF. The CDR3 DNA is TGTGCCAGCAGCAAGGGACAGGGAGGGGAAAAACTGTTTTTT.

The rearrangement uses TRBV11-2 and TRBJ2-3, with a possible D match to TRBD2 (12 bases). The CDR3 spans 17 residues. Germline V gene data show CDR1 as SGHAT and CDR2 as FQNNGV. Between the trimmed V and J ends, which lost 6 bases and 3 bases, there was a span of 22 bases. In nucleotides, the CDR3 is TGTGCCAGCAGGCGGACTAGCGGGACAGGGGGGACAGATACGCAGTATTTT. Translation: CASRRTSGTGGTDTQYF.

The genes are TRBV19 and TRBJ2-3; 7 bases map to TRBD1. V gave up 6 bases and J gave up 2 bases; unmatched junction bases: 8. This CDR3 is built from 15 residues. CDR1 is LNHDA and CDR2 is SQIVND in the germline V gene (reference sequence). For the CDR3, the DNA is TGTGCCAGTAGAGGGGGCTCCTTTCTCACAGATACGCAGTATTTT. Its protein product is CASRGGSFLTDTQYF. The variable domain in full, with the rest retrieved from reference TRBV19 and TRBJ2-3, is DGGITQSPKYLFRKEGQNVTLSCEQNLNHDAMYWYRQDPGQGLRLIYYSQIVNDFQKGDIAEGYSVSREKKESFPLTVTSAQKNPTAFYLCASRGGSFLTDTQYFGPGTRLTVL.

V and J are TRBV18 and TRBJ2-7; 10 bases line up with TRBD2. The CDR3 runs to 14 residues. Germline V gene lookup returns CDR1 KGHSH and CDR2 LQKENI. V shed 3 bases and J 3 bases; nucleotides not matched to a gene: 2. The CDR3 DNA reads as TGTGCCAGCTCACCGACTAGCGGGTTCTACGAGCAGTACTTC. Its protein product is CASSPTSGFYEQYF.

The chain joins TRBV6-5 to TRBJ2-5; no definite D call. Germline values: CDR1 MNHEY, CDR2 SVGAGI. The CDR3 has 14 amino acids. V lost 8 bases and J lost 2, with 15 bases in between. CDR3 region: CASRPSVGQETQYF. Here the CDR3 DNA reads TGTGCCAGCCGCCCCAGCGTCGGGCAAGAGACCCAGTACTTC.

V gene TRBV3-1 (or the pseudogene TRBV3-2) combines with J gene TRBJ2-1, with 13 bases identical to TRBD2. Trimming removed 0 bases from V and 2 bases from J; junction bases left unmatched: 4. Per the germline V gene, CDR1 is LGHDT and CDR2 is YNNKEL (reference sequence). The length of the CDR3 is 18 residues. CDR3 protein: CASSQETSGRAPYNEQFF. The CDR3 DNA follows: TGTGCCAGCAGCCAAGAAACTAGCGGGAGGGCCCCCTACAATGAGCAGTTCTTC.

The V and J genes are TRBV7-9 and TRBJ2-1; 9 bases fit TRBD2. Germline CDR1 SEHNR, CDR2 FQNEAQ (reference sequence). Germline trimming cut 5 bases from V and 6 bases from J; bases unmatched to any gene: 11. CDR3 length: 16 residues. The CDR3 region has the DNA TGTGCCAGCAGCCGCCTCCTTAGCGGGAGAGGCAATGAGCAGTTCTTC. Translating gives CASSRLLSGRGNEQFF.

This chain connects TRBV6-5 to TRBJ2-7, with TRBD2 matching 10 bases. The germline CDR1 and CDR2 sequences are MNHEY and SVGAGI. Trimming at V came to 10 bases and at J to 2 bases, leaving 8 bases not matched to a gene. There are 14 residues in the CDR3. The CDR3 DNA reads as TGTGCCATCACGGGGACTAGCGAAACCTACGAGCAGTACTTC. Translating gives CAITGTSETYEQYF.